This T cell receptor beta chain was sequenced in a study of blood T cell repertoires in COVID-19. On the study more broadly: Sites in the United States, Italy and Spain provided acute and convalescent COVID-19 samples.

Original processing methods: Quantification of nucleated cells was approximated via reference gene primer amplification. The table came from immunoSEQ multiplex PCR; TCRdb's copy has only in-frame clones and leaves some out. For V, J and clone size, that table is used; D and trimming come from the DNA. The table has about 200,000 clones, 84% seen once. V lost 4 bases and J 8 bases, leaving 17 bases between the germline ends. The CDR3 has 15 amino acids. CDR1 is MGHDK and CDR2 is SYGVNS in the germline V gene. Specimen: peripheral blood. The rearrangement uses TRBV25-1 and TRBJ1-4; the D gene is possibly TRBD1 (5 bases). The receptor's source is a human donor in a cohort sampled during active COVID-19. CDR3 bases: TGTGCCAGCAGTGTACAACAGGCCGCGGGGGAAAAACTGTTTTTT. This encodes CASSVQQAAGEKLFF.